This T cell receptor beta chain was captured in a study of glioma-infiltrating T cells. The V gene lost 3 bases and the J gene lost 3 bases, with 17 bases spanning the gap. CDR3 length: 16 residues. Germline CDR1 reads MNHEY; CDR2 reads SMNVEV (reference sequence). Amplification of TCR alpha and beta CDR3 regions from RNA used iRepertoire nested multiplex PCR. Input was roughly 85-400 ng of tissue mRNA or PBMC total RNA. TCRdb called the multiplex PCR reads again in MiXCR, with one record for every CDR3 protein. The sample yields about 89,000 distinct CDR3 sequences, roughly 23% seen once. This clonotype was observed at least ten times. Its antigen is not known. Findings and caveats of the study: Tissue and blood shared very few CDR3 sequences. Tissue-blood divergence was below expectation in non-neoplastic patients, above in gliomas.

The sequencing sample was made of glioma tissue, nonneoplastic brain tissue, or PBMCs (not recorded which). The rearrangement uses TRBV27 and TRBJ1-2; possibly TRBD1 for D (5 bases). This receptor was identified in a human donor with low-grade glioma or glioblastoma, undergoing nonglioma brain surgery, or in good health (not recorded which). The CDR3 loop reads CASSFLRGRGHYGYTF. The CDR3 DNA reads as TGTGCCAGCAGTTTCCTCCGAGGGAGGGGACACTATGGCTACACCTTC.